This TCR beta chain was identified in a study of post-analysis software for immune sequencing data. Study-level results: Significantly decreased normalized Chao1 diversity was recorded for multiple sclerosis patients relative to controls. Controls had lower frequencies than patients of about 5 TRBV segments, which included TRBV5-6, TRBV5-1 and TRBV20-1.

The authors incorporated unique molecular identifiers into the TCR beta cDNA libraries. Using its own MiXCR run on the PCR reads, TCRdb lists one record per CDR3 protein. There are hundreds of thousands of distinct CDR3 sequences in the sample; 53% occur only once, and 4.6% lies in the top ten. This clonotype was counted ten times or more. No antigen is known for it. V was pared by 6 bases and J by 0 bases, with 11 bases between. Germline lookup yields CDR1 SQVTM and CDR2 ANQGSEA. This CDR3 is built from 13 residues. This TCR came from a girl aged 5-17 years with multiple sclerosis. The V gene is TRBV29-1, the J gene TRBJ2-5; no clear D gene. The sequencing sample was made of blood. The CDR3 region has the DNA TGCAGCGTCGAGAACTTGTACCAAGAGACCCAGTACTTC. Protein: CSVENLYQETQYF. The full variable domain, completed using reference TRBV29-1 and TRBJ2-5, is SAVISQKPSRDICQRGTSLTIQCQVDSQVTMMFWYRQQPGQSLTLIATANQGSEATYESGFVIDKFPISRPNLTFSTLTVSNMSPEDSSIYLCSVENLYQETQYFGPGTRLLVL.